These 21 T cell receptor beta chains were all obtained from the same sample, sequenced in a study of blood T cell repertoires in COVID-19. The protocol was immunoSEQ multiplex PCR, while the TCRdb copy is restricted to in-frame clones and leaves out a portion. The sample has some 96,000 clones; 86% are singletons. Material for sequencing was peripheral blood. These receptors were obtained from a man aged 80 or over with acute or convalescent COVID-19.

A few counts support this clone. The genes are TRBV5-4 and TRBJ2-1; perhaps TRBD2 as D (6 bases). CDR3 length: 13 residues. Germline V lookup: CDR1 SGHNT, CDR2 YYREEE (reference sequence). V gave up 1 base and J gave up 9 bases, with 11 bases separating them. The CDR3 is CASSLPGEAEQFF. The CDR3 coding sequence is TGTGCCAGCAGCTTGCCGGGAGAGGCTGAGCAGTTCTTC.

This sequence joins TRBV30 and TRBJ1-5; D is unresolved. Germline V gene sequence: CDR1 GTSNPN, CDR2 SVGIG (reference sequence). The CDR3 sequence is 14 residues long. The V and J ends lost 1 base and 1 base respectively, with 8 bases between them. Written as DNA, the CDR3 is TGTGCCTGGAGTGAAGGACTGAGCAATCAGCCCCAGCATTTT. Translation gives CAWSEGLSNQPQHF.

This chain uses TRBV2 with TRBJ1-1; a weak D match, TRBD1 (6 bases). The CDR3 runs to 15 residues. From germline, CDR1 is SNHLY and CDR2 FYNNEI. Trimming cost V 4 bases and J 4 bases, with 16 bases left between them. Here the CDR3 DNA reads TGTGCCAGCAGTGGGGCAGGGGTCGGGTTCACTGAAGCTTTCTTT. Protein: CASSGAGVGFTEAFF.

The DNA of the CDR3 is TGTGCCAGCAGTGAAGGACAGGGCTACTACAATGAGCAGTTCTTC. It yields the protein CASSEGQGYYNEQFF. This chain connects TRBV6-1 to TRBJ2-1, with 7 positions matching TRBD1. Germline V CDR1 and CDR2: MNHNS, SASEGT. Unmatched junction bases numbered 3, after V lost 1 base and J lost 3 bases. The CDR3 contains 15 residues.

This clone appeared a single time. The rearrangement links TRBV5-1 to TRBJ2-6; a possible D gene is TRBD2 (5 bases). Germline CDR1 and CDR2: SGHRS and YFSETQ. The CDR3 length is 19 residues. The germline V and J ends were trimmed by 6 bases and 1 base, with 23 bases remaining between them. The CDR3 loop reads CASTLGSYRSRSGANVLTF. The CDR3 region has the DNA TGCGCCAGCACTCTAGGGAGCTATCGTAGTCGTTCTGGGGCCAACGTCCTGACTTTC.

The rearrangement joins TRBV11-2 to TRBJ2-2, with D uncertain. The CDR3 spans 13 residues. Germline assignment: CDR1 SGHAT and CDR2 FQNNGV. The V and J ends lost 5 bases and 1 base respectively, with 5 bases between them. DNA of the CDR3: TGTGCCAGCAGCGAACAGAACACCGGGGAGCTGTTTTTT. Translated: CASSEQNTGELFF.

The rearrangement joins TRBV3-1 (or the pseudogene TRBV3-2) to TRBJ1-6; D gene uncertain. Trimming took off 2 bases at V and 0 bases at J, with 8 bases between the two ends. In germline, CDR1 is LGHDT, CDR2 YNNKEL (reference sequence). The CDR3 extends over 16 amino acids. The CDR3 loop is CASSQYGSSYNSPLHF. As DNA, the CDR3 is TGTGCCAGCAGCCAATACGGTAGCTCCTATAATTCACCCCTCCACTTT.

The chain employs TRBV28 and TRBJ1-5; 11 bases match TRBD1. Unmatched junction bases numbered 6, after V lost 5 bases and J lost 6 bases. CDR3 size: 15 residues. The germline V gene has CDR1 MDHEN and CDR2 SYDVKM. The CDR3 loop reads CASSIPDRGPQPQHF. CDR3 in DNA: TGTGCCAGCAGTATCCCGGACAGGGGGCCTCAGCCCCAGCATTTT.

The CDR3 DNA reads TGTGCCAGCAGCCCTGGCGGGATCAGTGGCCAAGAGACCCAGTACTTC. Its protein is CASSPGGISGQETQYF. The chain uses TRBV5-4 and TRBJ2-5; a weak D match, TRBD2 (6 bases). V shed 4 bases and J shed 1 base, with 17 bases lying between them. Germline assignment: CDR1 SGHNT and CDR2 YYREEE (reference sequence). The CDR3 consists of 16 residues.

This chain links TRBV28 with TRBJ1-4, with 8 bases aligning to TRBD1. The CDR3 totals 14 residues. The ends lost 6 bases at V and 4 bases at J; junction bases unmatched: 4. CDR1 and CDR2 (germline): MDHEN, SYDVKM. CDR3 DNA sequence: TGTGCCAGCAGACCGACAGGGGTTAATGAAAAACTGTTTTTT. Protein sequence: CASRPTGVNEKLFF. Full variable domain (outside the CDR3, taken from reference TRBV28 and TRBJ1-4): DVKVTQSSRYLVKRTGEKVFLECVQDMDHENMFWYRQDPGLGLRLIYFSYDVKMKEKGDIPEGYSVSREKKERFSLILESASTNQTSMYLCASRPTGVNEKLFFGSGTQLSVL.

The chain combines TRBV18 with TRBJ2-3; 11 bases align to TRBD2. Germline V lookup: CDR1 KGHSH, CDR2 LQKENI. The CDR3 is 18 residues long. Germline trimming cut 6 bases from V and 3 bases from J; bases unmatched to any gene: 14. The CDR3 coding sequence is TGTGCCAGCTCCCCCTTAATAGCGGGAGGGCCCGGGACAGATACGCAGTATTTT. Translated, it gives CASSPLIAGGPGTDTQYF.

This clone appeared once. The chain combines TRBV29-1 with TRBJ2-2, with TRBD2 as a possible D gene (6 bases). With 0 bases removed from V and 4 bases from J, the gap between germline ends came to 9 bases. Germline CDR1 reads SQVTM; CDR2 reads ANQGSEA. The CDR3 spans 14 residues. The CDR3 nucleotides are TGCAGCGTTGAAGATTGGAGGGGCACCGGGGAGCTGTTTTTT. It encodes CSVEDWRGTGELFF.

V gene TRBV5-1 combines with J gene TRBJ1-1; 7 bases are shared with TRBD1. With V trimmed by 4 bases and J by 3 bases, 6 bases remained unmatched. Germline lookup yields CDR1 SGHRS and CDR2 YFSETQ. CDR3 length: 14 amino acids. The CDR3 reads CASSTGTDDTEAFF. Here the CDR3 DNA reads TGCGCCAGCAGCACTGGGACAGACGACACTGAAGCTTTCTTT.

This sequence joins TRBV19 and TRBJ1-2, with D perhaps matching TRBD1 (5 bases). Germline V gives CDR1 LNHDA, CDR2 SQIVND (reference sequence). This CDR3 is built from 16 residues. The V end was cut by 4 bases, the J end by 0 bases, with 15 bases between. The CDR3 sequence is CASSTRATAANYGYTF. The CDR3 region has the DNA TGTGCCAGTAGTACCCGGGCGACAGCCGCTAACTATGGCTACACCTTC.

J is TRBJ2-1 and V is TRBV7-2, with 9 nucleotides matching TRBD1. This CDR3 is 15 amino acids long. With V trimmed by 6 bases and J by 9 bases, 12 bases remained unmatched. Germline V CDR1 and CDR2: SGHTA, FQGNSA. The CDR3 DNA is TGTGCCAGCAGTCCACTCCTAACAGGGGGCGGTGAGCAGTTCTTC. Protein sequence: CASSPLLTGGGEQFF.

The chain joins TRBV19 to TRBJ1-1; a possible D gene is TRBD1 (6 bases). The germline gives CDR1 LNHDA, CDR2 SQIVND (reference sequence). There are 11 residues in the CDR3. V lost 7 bases, J lost 11 bases, and 14 bases lay in between. CDR3 coding DNA: TGTGCCAGTACCGTCCAGGGGTATGCTTTCTTT. This translates into CASTVQGYAFF.

The chain uses TRBV5-1 and TRBJ2-3; possible D gene TRBD1, 6 bases. Germline V CDR1 and CDR2: SGHRS, YFSETQ. The CDR3 runs to 15 residues. Trimming removed 0 bases from V and 1 base from J, with 9 bases in between. CDR3 region: CASSLEGHGTDTQYF. The CDR3 region has the DNA TGCGCCAGCAGCTTGGAGGGACATGGCACAGATACGCAGTATTTT.

This chain links TRBV28 with TRBJ1-1; 12 bases map to TRBD1. Per germline, CDR1 MDHEN and CDR2 SYDVKM. There are 12 residues in the CDR3. V dropped 7 bases and J dropped 11; count of bases not matched to a gene: 5. The CDR3 nucleotides are TGTGCCAGCAAGGGACAGGGGGCGATGGCTTTCTTT. Amino acids: CASKGQGAMAFF.

In regard to this clone: Other DNA sequences in the same sample also yield this CDR3. CDR3 bases: TGTGCCAGCAGCTTGGACAGGGGCACAGATACGCAGTATTTT. Translating it yields CASSLDRGTDTQYF. The gene calls are TRBV5-8 and TRBJ2-3; tentative D call: TRBD1 (6 bases). The V and J ends lost 0 bases and 1 base respectively, with 6 bases between them. In germline, CDR1 is SGHTS, CDR2 YDEGEE. The CDR3 runs to 14 residues.

The CDR3 DNA reads as TGTGCCAGCAGCCGGGTCTCCCTAGATGGTGGCTACACCTTC. It specifies CASSRVSLDGGYTF. This sequence joins TRBV6-2 or TRBV6-3 and TRBJ1-2; no reliable D call. From germline, CDR1 is MNHEY and CDR2 SVGEGT. V was pared by 6 bases and J by 7 bases, with 18 bases between. The CDR3 runs 14 residues.

This clone was seen more than once but under ten times. The chain joins TRBV12-1 to TRBJ1-4; the table names TRBD1, a call not compared with the DNA. TRBV12-1 is a listed pseudogene. The CDR3 is 15 amino acids. The CDR3 sequence is CASSPLRGSNEKLFF. The DNA of the CDR3 is TGTGCCAGCAGCCCCCTTAGGGGATCTAATGAAAAACTGTTTTTT.